Listed below are T cell receptor beta chains from one sample, sequenced in a study of shared clonotypes between healthy human individuals. The assay was immunoSEQ multiplex PCR, and TCRdb's table has in-frame clones only and misses some. The repertoire holds roughly 650,000 clones, with around 96% as singletons. Sequencing used naive CD8+ T cells sorted from blood. Every receptor here comes from a woman aged 25 to 45 in good health. Each CDR3 is given with its conserved first and last residue. The D gene is left open where the match is weak. Only part of the rows carry a size: once, few, many, or a class if the clone is expanded.

j_call clone_size v_call cdr3_length d_call cdr3_nt cdr3_aa
TRBJ2-2 once TRBV6-5 14 - TGTGCCAGCAGGCCAACAGGGAGAGCCGGGGAGCTGTTTTTT CASRPTGRAGELFF
TRBJ1-1 - TRBV7-9 14 - TGTGCCAGCAGCTGGCCGGGGCTGAACACTGAAGCTTTCTTT CASSWPGLNTEAFF
TRBJ2-2 - TRBV6-6 14 - TGTGCCAGCATCTCGGGACTCAGCCTCGGGGAGCTGTTTTTT CASISGLSLGELFF
TRBJ2-7 - TRBV13 14 TRBD2 TGTGCCAGCAGCTCCGGACTAGCTGACTACGAGCAGTACTTC CASSSGLADYEQYF
TRBJ2-7 - TRBV29-1 12 - TGCAGCGTTGAAGGACAGGGAGGCGAGCAGTACTTC CSVEGQGGEQYF
TRBJ2-7 - TRBV4-1 16 TRBD2 TGCGCCAGCACCCCTCAAGCGGGAGGCCGGGGGTACGAGCAGTACTTC CASTPQAGGRGYEQYF
TRBJ2-7 once TRBV6-8 14 - TGTGCCAGCAGTTTCGTTAAGGGGGCCTACGAGCAGTACTTC CASSFVKGAYEQYF
TRBJ1-2 - TRBV5-4 16 TRBD1 TGTGCCAGCAGCTTGGGTCCCGGGACAGGCCTCTATGGCTACACCTTC CASSLGPGTGLYGYTF
TRBJ1-2 - TRBV28 13 - TGTGCCAGCAGTTATCGACTTAACTATGGCTACACCTTC CASSYRLNYGYTF
TRBJ1-2 - TRBV27 13 - TGTGCCAGCAGTTTATCGTGGGGCTATGGCTACACCTTC CASSLSWGYGYTF
TRBJ2-5 - TRBV11-2 17 TRBD2 TGTGCCAGCAGCTCGGGGACTAGCGGCCCCAATCAAGAGACCCAGTACTTC CASSSGTSGPNQETQYF
TRBJ2-1 - TRBV28 16 TRBD2 TGTGCCAGCACCCGCCCGGCGGGAGTTCTTGGAAATGAGCAGTTCTTC CASTRPAGVLGNEQFF
TRBJ1-4 - TRBV7-2 15 TRBD1 TGTGCCAGCAGCTTAATGCAGGGGGTGGGTGAAAAACTGTTTTTT CASSLMQGVGEKLFF
TRBJ2-3 once TRBV5-5 13 - TGTGCCAGCAGCCCGGACTTACCCAGTACGCAGTATTTT CASSPDLPSTQYF
TRBJ2-2 - TRBV10-1 14 TRBD2 TGCGCCAGCAGTGATGGCGGGAGGGCCCGGGAGCTGTTTTTT CASSDGGRARELFF
TRBJ1-1 - TRBV2 15 - TGTGCCAGCAGGGAGAAAACAAGTGTGAACACTGAAGCTTTCTTT CASREKTSVNTEAFF
TRBJ2-2 once TRBV10-1 14 TRBD2 TGCGCCAGCAGTGAGACGGGAGGCACCGGGGAGCTGTTTTTT CASSETGGTGELFF
TRBJ2-7 - TRBV15 14 - TGTGCCACCAGCGAGGAGGGTGTCTCCTACGAGCAGTACTTC CATSEEGVSYEQYF